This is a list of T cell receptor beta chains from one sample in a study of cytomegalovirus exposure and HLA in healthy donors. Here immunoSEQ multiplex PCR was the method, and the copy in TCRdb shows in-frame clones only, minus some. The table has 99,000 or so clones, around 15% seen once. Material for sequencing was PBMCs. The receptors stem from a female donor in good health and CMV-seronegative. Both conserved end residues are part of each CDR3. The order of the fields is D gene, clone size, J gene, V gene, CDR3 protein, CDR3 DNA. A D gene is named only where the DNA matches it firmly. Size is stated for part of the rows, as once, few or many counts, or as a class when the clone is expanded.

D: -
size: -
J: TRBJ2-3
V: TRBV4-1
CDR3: CASSQVGIGTDTQYF
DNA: TGCGCCAGCAGCCAAGTGGGCATTGGCACAGATACGCAGTATTTT

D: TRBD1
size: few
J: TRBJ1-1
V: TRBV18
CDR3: CASSRRIPGQRPEAFF
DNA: TGTGCCAGCTCACGCAGAATTCCGGGACAGAGGCCTGAAGCTTTCTTT

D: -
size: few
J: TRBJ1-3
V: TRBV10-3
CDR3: CAIIPDSYSSGNTIYF
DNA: TGTGCCATCATCCCGGACAGCTATAGCTCTGGAAACACCATATATTTT

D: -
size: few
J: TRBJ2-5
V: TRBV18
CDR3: CASSLETGEGETQYF
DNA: TGTGCCAGCTCACTGGAGACAGGGGAGGGAGAGACCCAGTACTTC

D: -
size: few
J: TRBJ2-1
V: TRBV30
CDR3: CAVSGLDEQFF
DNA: TGTGCCGTTAGCGGTTTAGATGAGCAGTTCTTC

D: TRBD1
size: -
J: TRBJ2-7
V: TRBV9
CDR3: CASGGQGLDEQYF
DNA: TGTGCCAGCGGGGGACAGGGGTTAGACGAGCAGTACTTC

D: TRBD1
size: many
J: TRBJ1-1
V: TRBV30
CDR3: CAWSLSRQGEAFF
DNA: TGTGCCTGGAGTCTTTCTCGACAGGGGGAAGCTTTCTTT

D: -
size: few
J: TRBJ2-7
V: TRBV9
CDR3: CASSVGLATYEQYF
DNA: TGTGCCAGCAGCGTAGGGCTAGCCACCTACGAGCAGTACTTC

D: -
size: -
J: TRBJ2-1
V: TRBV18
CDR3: CASSPPGQDGGSYNEQFF
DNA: TGTGCCAGCTCACCACCAGGGCAGGACGGGGGATCCTACAATGAGCAGTTCTTC

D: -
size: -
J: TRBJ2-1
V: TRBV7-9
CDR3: CASSSRGRDNNEQFF
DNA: TGTGCCAGCAGCTCGAGGGGGCGGGACAATAATGAGCAGTTCTTC

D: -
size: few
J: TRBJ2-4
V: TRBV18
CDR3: CASSSGQVENIQYF
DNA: TGTGCCAGCTCATCGGGACAAGTTGAAAACATTCAGTACTTC

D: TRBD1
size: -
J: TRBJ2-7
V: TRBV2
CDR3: CASSWTGIEQYF
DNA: TGTGCCAGCAGTTGGACAGGGATCGAGCAGTACTTC

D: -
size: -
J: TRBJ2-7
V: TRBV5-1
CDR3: CASSLGHPIVGEQYF
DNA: TGCGCCAGCAGCTTGGGGCACCCGATAGTCGGGGAGCAGTACTTC

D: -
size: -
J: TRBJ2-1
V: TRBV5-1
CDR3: CASSFLQGTQVNEQFF
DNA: TGCGCCAGCAGCTTTTTACAAGGGACTCAAGTCAATGAGCAGTTCTTC

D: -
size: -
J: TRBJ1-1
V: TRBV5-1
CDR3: CASSLANGAWGNTEAFF
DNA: TGCGCCAGCAGCTTGGCCAATGGGGCCTGGGGGAACACTGAAGCTTTCTTT

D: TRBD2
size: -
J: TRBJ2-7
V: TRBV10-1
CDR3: CASSESRRERGREQYF
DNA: TGCGCCAGCAGTGAGTCGAGGCGGGAGAGGGGTAGAGAGCAGTACTTC

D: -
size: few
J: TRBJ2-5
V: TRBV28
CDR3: CASSSGSQETQYF
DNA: TGTGCCAGCAGCTCAGGTTCCCAAGAGACCCAGTACTTC

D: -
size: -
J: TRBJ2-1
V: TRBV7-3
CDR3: CASSLRGLAGSYNEQFF
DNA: TGTGCCAGCAGCTTGCGAGGATTGGCGGGCTCCTACAATGAGCAGTTCTTC

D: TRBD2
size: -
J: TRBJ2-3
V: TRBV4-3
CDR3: CASSQDRGEWVDTQYF
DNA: TGCGCCAGCAGCCAAGATCGGGGGGAATGGGTGGATACGCAGTATTTT

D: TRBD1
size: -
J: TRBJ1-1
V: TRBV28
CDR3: CASSFLAGQMNTEAFF
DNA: TGTGCCAGCAGTTTCCTTGCGGGACAGATGAACACTGAAGCTTTCTTT

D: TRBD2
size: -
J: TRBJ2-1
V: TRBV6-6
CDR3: CASRGTSGSNNEQFF
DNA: TGTGCCAGCAGGGGGACTAGCGGGAGCAATAATGAGCAGTTCTTC

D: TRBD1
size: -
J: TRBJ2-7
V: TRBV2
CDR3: CASSESRTGSYEQYF
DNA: TGTGCCAGCAGTGAAAGCAGGACAGGGTCCTACGAGCAGTACTTC

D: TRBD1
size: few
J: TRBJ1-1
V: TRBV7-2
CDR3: CASSRRGTVNTEAFF
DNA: TGTGCCAGCAGCCGAAGGGGGACAGTGAACACTGAAGCTTTCTTT

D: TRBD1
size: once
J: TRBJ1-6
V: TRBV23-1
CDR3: CASSQSTGNSPLHF
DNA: TGCGCCAGCAGTCAATCGACAGGGAATTCACCCCTCCACTTT

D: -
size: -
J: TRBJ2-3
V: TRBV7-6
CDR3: CASTLDEISLPDTQYF
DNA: TGTGCCAGCACCCTTGATGAGATATCACTGCCGGATACGCAGTATTTT

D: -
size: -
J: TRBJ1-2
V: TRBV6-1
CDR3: CASTIWARELYGYTF
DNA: TGTGCCAGCACCATTTGGGCCAGGGAACTCTATGGCTACACCTTC

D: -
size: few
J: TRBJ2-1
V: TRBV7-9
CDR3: CASRFKGGDNEQFF
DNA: TGTGCCAGCAGGTTCAAGGGAGGCGACAATGAGCAGTTCTTC

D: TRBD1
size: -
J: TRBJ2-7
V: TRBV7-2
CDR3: CASSLMLDRGYEQYF
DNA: TGTGCCAGCAGCTTAATGCTGGACAGGGGTTACGAGCAGTACTTC

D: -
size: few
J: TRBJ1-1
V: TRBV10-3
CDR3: CAIRDNMNTEAFF
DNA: TGTGCCATCAGGGACAATATGAACACTGAAGCTTTCTTT

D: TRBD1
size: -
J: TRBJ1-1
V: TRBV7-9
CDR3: CASSPGPTGETEAFF
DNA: TGTGCCAGCAGCCCCGGACCGACAGGGGAAACTGAAGCTTTCTTT

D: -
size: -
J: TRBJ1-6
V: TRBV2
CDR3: CASSEGTGTPDNSPLHF
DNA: TGTGCCAGCAGTGAAGGGACCGGGACACCTGATAATTCACCCCTCCACTTT